This paragraph reports one T cell receptor (beta chain). Only in-frame clones appear in the TCRdb table, and some are missing; sequencing was by immunoSEQ multiplex PCR. The table lists roughly 150,000 clones, approximately 89% of them singletons. This record belongs to a study of cytomegalovirus exposure and HLA in healthy donors. Per germline, CDR1 LNHDA and CDR2 SQIVND (reference sequence). V lost 5 bases, J lost 8 bases, and 6 bases stayed unmatched. CDR3 length: 14 amino acids. What was sequenced was PBMCs. This sequence joins TRBV19 and TRBJ2-2; 9 bases fit TRBD2. This clonotype originated in a man aged 18 to 29 in good health and CMV-seropositive. The CDR3 region is CASSPLAGKGELFF. CDR3 DNA: TGTGCCAGTAGTCCGCTAGCGGGAAAAGGGGAGCTGTTTTTT.